The T cell receptor (beta chain) under discussion was sequenced for a study of CD8 T cells in ankylosing spondylitis. Study-wide results and limits: Fewer than ten highly homologous variants made up a TCR beta motif that seemed to typify ankylosing spondylitis blood. Disease-linked clones displayed a CD8+ phenotype and appeared relatively rarely in peripheral blood. There was reportedly significant enrichment of clones that were disease-linked in matched ankylosing spondylitis synovial fluid.

This clonotype appeared many times. Its antigen is not known. For TCR beta, libraries came from quantitative 5'-RACE with molecular barcodes. In TCRdb, the 5' RACE reads were re-called with MiXCR into one record per CDR3 protein. The table records about 100,000 distinct CDR3 sequences, about 9% of them present only once. Sequences were obtained from blood, either unsorted or a sorted T cell fraction (not recorded which). The sequence came from a male donor with ankylosing spondylitis or in good health (not recorded which).

The CDR3 DNA sequence: TGCGCCAGCAGCCAAGAACAGGGGGCGGGCGAGCAGTACTTC. Encoded protein: CASSQEQGAGEQYF. This chain links TRBV4-1 with TRBJ2-7; TRBD1 matches 9 bases. J was trimmed by 6 bases and V by 0 bases; bases with no gene match: 3. There are 14 residues in the CDR3. Germline V gene lookup returns CDR1 MGHRA and CDR2 YSYEKL.